The rows below give T cell receptor beta chains drawn from one sample of a study of shared clonotypes between healthy human individuals. Data came from immunoSEQ multiplex PCR; TCRdb stores just in-frame clones and leaves some out. The sample carries a few million clones, 80% to 95% recorded once. The specimen was naive CD4+ T cells from PBMCs. The receptors were sampled from a man in his late teens or twenties in good health. Some clones in this sample may be carry-over from other donors' samples. Both conserved end residues are part of each CDR3. A D gene is named only where the DNA matches it firmly. Clone size is given for some rows only: seen once, a few or many times, or a class if the clone is expanded.

size	V	J	D	DNA	CDR3
.	TRBV7-3	TRBJ2-3	TRBD1	TGTGCCAGCAGCTATTACAGGGGGCGCGGGGCTCCAGATACGCAGTATTTT	CASSYYRGRGAPDTQYF
.	TRBV28	TRBJ2-7	.	TGTGCCAGCAGTTTCCCGGGGGAGACCTACGAGCAGTACTTC	CASSFPGETYEQYF
.	TRBV5-8	TRBJ2-1	.	TGTGCCAGCAGCCCCGGTGTTGGGGTCGTCTACAATGAGCAGTTCTTC	CASSPGVGVVYNEQFF
.	TRBV5-1	TRBJ2-3	.	TGCGCCAGCAGCTTGGCTCGGAGTATCACAGATACGCAGTATTTT	CASSLARSITDTQYF
.	TRBV4-3	TRBJ2-3	TRBD2	TGCGCCAGCAGCCAAGAATTACTAGCGAACTCAGATACGCAGTATTTT	CASSQELLANSDTQYF
.	TRBV2	TRBJ2-7	.	TGTGCCAGCAGTGACGAAGGACTTCCCTCCTACGAGCAGTACTTC	CASSDEGLPSYEQYF
.	TRBV28	TRBJ2-7	.	TGTGCCAGCAGTTTAGCGGCAGACCTCTACGAGCAGTACTTC	CASSLAADLYEQYF
.	TRBV6-1	TRBJ2-1	TRBD2	TGTGCCAGCAGTGGTTCCGGGACTAGATTTCTTGAGCAGTTCTTC	CASSGSGTRFLEQFF
once	TRBV11-3	TRBJ2-2	TRBD2	TGTGCCAGTAGCGGGGGGAACACCGGGGAGCTGTTTTTT	CASSGGNTGELFF
.	TRBV7-9	TRBJ2-5	.	TGTGCCAGCAGCTTACGAGTCCAAGAGACCCAGTACTTC	CASSLRVQETQYF
.	TRBV29-1	TRBJ2-2	.	TGCAGCACGGCGGGCGAAGCAAATTCGGACACCGGGGAGCTGTTTTTT	CSTAGEANSDTGELFF
.	TRBV18	TRBJ1-2	.	TGTGCCAGCTCACCATCCACATTGTTAACAGGGAGAGGTAACTATGGCTACACCTTC	CASSPSTLLTGRGNYGYTF
.	TRBV28	TRBJ2-2	TRBD1	TGTGCCAGCAGAAGTGACAGGGTCACCGGGGAGCTGTTTTTT	CASRSDRVTGELFF
once	TRBV6-1	TRBJ2-1	.	TGTGCCAGCAACATTCGGAGCTCCTACAATGAGCAGTTCTTC	CASNIRSSYNEQFF
few	TRBV5-8	TRBJ2-5	.	TGTGCCAGCAGCGCGCCAGGGGTAGAGACCCAGTACTTC	CASSAPGVETQYF
.	TRBV19	TRBJ1-1	.	TGTGCCAGTAGTAACGGGCAGGTGACGAACACTGAAGCTTTCTTT	CASSNGQVTNTEAFF
once	TRBV4-1	TRBJ2-1	.	TGCGCCAGCAGCCGGGGGGGGCTAGCGGACAATGAGCAGTTCTTC	CASSRGGLADNEQFF
.	TRBV7-2	TRBJ2-7	TRBD2	TGTGCCAGCAGCTCGGCGGGGGACGAGCAGTACTTC	CASSSAGDEQYF
.	TRBV7-9	TRBJ1-6	TRBD1	TGTGCCAGCAGCTCCTTCGGACAGGGTTATAATTCACCCCTCCACTTT	CASSSFGQGYNSPLHF
.	TRBV7-2	TRBJ2-2	.	TGTGCCAGCAGCTCCGGGACATCGAACACCGGGGAGCTGTTTTTT	CASSSGTSNTGELFF
few	TRBV18	TRBJ1-1	.	TGTGCCAGCTCACCACTACGGGACACTGAAGCTTTCTTT	CASSPLRDTEAFF
.	TRBV10-3	TRBJ2-2	.	TGTGCCACCGGTTCGGGACGGATCAACACCGGGGAGCTGTTTTTT	CATGSGRINTGELFF
few	TRBV18	TRBJ1-5	TRBD1	TGTGCCAGCTCACCTGGACAGGGGATCAATCAGCCCCAGCATTTT	CASSPGQGINQPQHF
.	TRBV5-1	TRBJ2-1	.	TGCGCCAGCAGCCTTATCCCAGGGGAGAATGAGCAGTTCTTC	CASSLIPGENEQFF
once	TRBV18	TRBJ2-3	.	TGTGCCAGCTCACCGGTGGATACGCAGTATTTT	CASSPVDTQYF
once	TRBV7-9	TRBJ1-4	.	TGTGCCAGCAGCCCAGGGAGCGAAAAACTGTTTTTT	CASSPGSEKLFF
.	TRBV10-3	TRBJ1-2	TRBD1	TGTGCCATCAGTAGACAGGGGGTTGACGGCTACACCTTC	CAISRQGVDGYTF
.	TRBV2	TRBJ2-3	TRBD2	TGTGCCAGCAGAAAGTTTGCGGGGACTAGCGGGAGGACAGATACGCAGTATTTT	CASRKFAGTSGRTDTQYF
.	TRBV10-1	TRBJ1-1	.	TGCGCCGGACCTGGGGAGGACACTGAAGCTTTCTTT	CAGPGEDTEAFF
.	TRBV18	TRBJ1-1	.	TGTGCCAGCTCCCCCTCCCTAGCGGACACTGAAGCTTTCTTT	CASSPSLADTEAFF
.	TRBV9	TRBJ2-5	.	TGTGCCAGCAGCGTAGGAGCCAGGGAGACCCAGTACTTC	CASSVGARETQYF
.	TRBV6-6	TRBJ2-5	.	TGTGCCAGCAGTCTAGGGACTGTGATGGAGACCCAGTACTTC	CASSLGTVMETQYF
.	TRBV27	TRBJ2-3	.	TGTGCCAGCAGTCCAAGGCTTAGCACAGATACGCAGTATTTT	CASSPRLSTDTQYF
once	TRBV18	TRBJ1-3	TRBD1	TGTGCCAGCTCACCAATAGGACAGGGTACTGGAAACACCATATATTTT	CASSPIGQGTGNTIYF
.	TRBV28	TRBJ2-1	TRBD2	TGTGCCAGCAGCTCCCCCAGGACTAGCGGGAGGCGCAATGAGCAGTTCTTC	CASSSPRTSGRRNEQFF
.	TRBV27	TRBJ2-7	TRBD2	TGTGCCAGCAGTTTAACGACTAGCGGGAGCTACGAGCAGTACTTC	CASSLTTSGSYEQYF
once	TRBV4-1	TRBJ2-7	.	TGCGCCAGCAGCCAGTCTTATCTGCCGGACGAGCAGTACTTC	CASSQSYLPDEQYF
.	TRBV5-6	TRBJ1-4	.	TGTGCCAGCAGCTTGAGGGGCTGGGGTGAAAAACTGTTTTTT	CASSLRGWGEKLFF
once	TRBV6-1	TRBJ1-1	.	TGTGCCAGCAGTGAACAGGGTAGATCGGTGAACACTGAAGCTTTCTTT	CASSEQGRSVNTEAFF
.	TRBV4-3	TRBJ2-1	.	TGCGCCAGCAGCCAAGTTGCCAGAGAGTACAATGAGCAGTTCTTC	CASSQVAREYNEQFF
.	TRBV4-2	TRBJ2-1	TRBD2	TGTGCCAGCAGCCATCCGGGACTAGCGGACTACAATGAGCAGTTCTTC	CASSHPGLADYNEQFF
.	TRBV7-8	TRBJ2-7	.	TGTGCCAGCAGCTTAGGGTTCGTGGGGCCCTACGAGCAGTACTTC	CASSLGFVGPYEQYF
once	TRBV5-1	TRBJ1-1	TRBD1	TGCGCCAGCAGCCTGGGACAGGCTATCGGTGAAGCTTTCTTT	CASSLGQAIGEAFF
.	TRBV7-8	TRBJ2-1	.	TGTGCCAGCAGCACCCGGGTCAGTGGCTCCTACAATGAGCAGTTCTTC	CASSTRVSGSYNEQFF
.	TRBV2	TRBJ1-3	.	TGTGCCAGCAGTGTCTACGGGGGGTGGGGAAACACCATATATTTT	CASSVYGGWGNTIYF
once	TRBV18	TRBJ1-1	.	TGTGCCAGCTCACCAGCGCCCTTGAACACTGAAGCTTTCTTT	CASSPAPLNTEAFF
once	TRBV7-9	TRBJ1-5	TRBD1	TGTGCCAGCAGTATGACAGGGATGCAGCCCCAGCATTTT	CASSMTGMQPQHF
.	TRBV7-8	TRBJ1-2	.	TGTGCCAGCAGCTCGGTCGGCTATGGCTACACCTTC	CASSSVGYGYTF
.	TRBV6-1	TRBJ1-5	.	TGTGCCAGCAGAGGTAGCAATCAGCCCCAGCATTTT	CASRGSNQPQHF